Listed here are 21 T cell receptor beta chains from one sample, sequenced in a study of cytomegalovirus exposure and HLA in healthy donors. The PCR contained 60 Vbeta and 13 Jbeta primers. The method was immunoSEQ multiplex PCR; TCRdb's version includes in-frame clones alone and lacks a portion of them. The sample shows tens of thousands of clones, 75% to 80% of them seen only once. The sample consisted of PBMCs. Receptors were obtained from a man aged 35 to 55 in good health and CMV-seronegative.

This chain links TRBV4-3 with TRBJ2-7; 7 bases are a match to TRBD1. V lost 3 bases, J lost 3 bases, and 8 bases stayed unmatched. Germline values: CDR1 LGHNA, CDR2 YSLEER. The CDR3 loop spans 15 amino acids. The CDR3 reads CASSQAQGNFYEQYF. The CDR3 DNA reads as TGCGCCAGCAGCCAGGCACAGGGGAATTTCTACGAGCAGTACTTC.

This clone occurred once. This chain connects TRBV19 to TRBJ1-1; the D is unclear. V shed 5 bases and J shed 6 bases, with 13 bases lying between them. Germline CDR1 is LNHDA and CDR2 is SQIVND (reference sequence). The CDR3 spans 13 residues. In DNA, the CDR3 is TGTGCCAGTAGTGCCCGGCTTGGGCCTGAAGCTTTCTTT. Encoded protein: CASSARLGPEAFF.

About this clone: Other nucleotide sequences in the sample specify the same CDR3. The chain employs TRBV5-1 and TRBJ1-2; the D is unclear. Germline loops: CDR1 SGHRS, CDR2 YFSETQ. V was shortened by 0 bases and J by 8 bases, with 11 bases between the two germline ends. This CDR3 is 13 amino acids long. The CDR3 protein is CASSLDGGGGYTF. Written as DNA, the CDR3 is TGCGCCAGCAGCTTGGACGGAGGTGGGGGCTACACCTTC.

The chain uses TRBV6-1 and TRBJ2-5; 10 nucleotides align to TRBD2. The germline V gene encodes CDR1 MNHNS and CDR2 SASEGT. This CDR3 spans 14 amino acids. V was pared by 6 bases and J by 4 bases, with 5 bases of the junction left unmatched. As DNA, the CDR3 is TGTGCCAGCAGACTAGCGGGAAATGTAGAGACCCAGTACTTC. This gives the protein CASRLAGNVETQYF.

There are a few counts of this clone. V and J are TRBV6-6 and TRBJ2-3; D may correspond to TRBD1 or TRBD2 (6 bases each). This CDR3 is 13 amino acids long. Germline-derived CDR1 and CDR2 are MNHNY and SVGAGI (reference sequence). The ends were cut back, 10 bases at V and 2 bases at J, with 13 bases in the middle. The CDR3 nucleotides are TGTGCCACCAGGGGACTTATCACAGATACGCAGTATTTT. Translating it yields CATRGLITDTQYF.

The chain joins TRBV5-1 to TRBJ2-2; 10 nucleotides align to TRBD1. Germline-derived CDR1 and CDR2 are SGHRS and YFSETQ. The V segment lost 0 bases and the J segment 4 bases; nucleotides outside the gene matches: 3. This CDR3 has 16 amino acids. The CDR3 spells CASSLGDRGFTGELFF. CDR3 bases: TGCGCCAGCAGCTTGGGGGACAGGGGATTCACCGGGGAGCTGTTTTTT.

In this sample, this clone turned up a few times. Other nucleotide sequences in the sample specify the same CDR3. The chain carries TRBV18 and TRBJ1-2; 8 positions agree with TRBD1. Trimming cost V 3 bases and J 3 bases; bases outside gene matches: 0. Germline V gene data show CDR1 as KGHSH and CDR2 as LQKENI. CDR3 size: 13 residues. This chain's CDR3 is CASSPDRDYGYTF. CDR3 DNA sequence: TGTGCCAGCTCACCGGACAGGGACTATGGCTACACCTTC.

CDR3 in DNA: TGTGCCAGCAGCATATCAGGTAATGAGCAGTTCTTC. It specifies CASSISGNEQFF. The V call is TRBV5-4, the J call TRBJ2-1; D call uncertain. Germline CDR1 and CDR2: SGHNT and YYREEE (reference sequence). This CDR3 has 12 residues. Trimming took off 4 bases at V and 7 bases at J, with 9 bases between the two ends. Full variable domain (outside the CDR3, taken from reference TRBV5-4 and TRBJ2-1): ETGVTQSPTHLIKTRGQQVTLRCSSQSGHNTVSWYQQALGQGPQFIFQYYREEENGRGNFPPRFSGLQFPNYSSELNVNALELDDSALYLCASSISGNEQFFGPGTRLTVL.

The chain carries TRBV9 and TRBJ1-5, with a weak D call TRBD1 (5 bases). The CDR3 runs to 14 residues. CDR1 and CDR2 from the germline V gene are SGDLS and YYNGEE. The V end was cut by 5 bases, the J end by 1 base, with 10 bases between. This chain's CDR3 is CASSLSGSNQPQHF. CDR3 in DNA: TGTGCCAGCAGTCTATCAGGGAGCAATCAGCCCCAGCATTTT.

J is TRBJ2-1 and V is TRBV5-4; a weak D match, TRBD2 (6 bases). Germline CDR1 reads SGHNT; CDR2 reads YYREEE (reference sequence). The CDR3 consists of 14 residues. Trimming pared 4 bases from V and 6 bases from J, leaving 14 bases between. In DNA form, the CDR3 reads TGTGCCAGCAGCCAGCCCCCGGGACTCAATGAGCAGTTCTTC. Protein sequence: CASSQPPGLNEQFF.

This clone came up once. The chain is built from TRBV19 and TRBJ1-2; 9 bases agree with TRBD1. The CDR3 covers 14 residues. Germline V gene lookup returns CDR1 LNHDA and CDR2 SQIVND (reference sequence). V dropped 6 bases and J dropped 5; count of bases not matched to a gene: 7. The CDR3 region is CASSVQGAGYGYTF. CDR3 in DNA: TGTGCCAGTAGCGTACAGGGGGCTGGATATGGCTACACCTTC.

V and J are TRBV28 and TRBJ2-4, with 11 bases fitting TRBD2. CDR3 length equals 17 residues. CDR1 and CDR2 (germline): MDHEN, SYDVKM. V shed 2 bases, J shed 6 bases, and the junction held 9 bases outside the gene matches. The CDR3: CASSLVAGGPTSNIQYF. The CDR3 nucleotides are TGTGCCAGCAGTTTAGTAGCGGGAGGGCCTACATCAAACATTCAGTACTTC.

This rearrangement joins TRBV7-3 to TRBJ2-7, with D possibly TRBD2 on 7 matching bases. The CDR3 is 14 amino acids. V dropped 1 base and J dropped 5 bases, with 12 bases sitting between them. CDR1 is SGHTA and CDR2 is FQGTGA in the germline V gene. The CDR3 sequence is CASSLIGGGDEQYF. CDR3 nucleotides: TGTGCCAGCAGCTTAATTGGGGGGGGCGACGAGCAGTACTTC.

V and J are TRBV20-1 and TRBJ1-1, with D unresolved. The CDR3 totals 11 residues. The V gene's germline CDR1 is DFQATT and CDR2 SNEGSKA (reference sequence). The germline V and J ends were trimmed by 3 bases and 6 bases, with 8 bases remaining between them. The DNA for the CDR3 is TGCAGTGCTAGGTCCCCGGCTGAAGCTTTCTTT. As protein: CSARSPAEAFF.

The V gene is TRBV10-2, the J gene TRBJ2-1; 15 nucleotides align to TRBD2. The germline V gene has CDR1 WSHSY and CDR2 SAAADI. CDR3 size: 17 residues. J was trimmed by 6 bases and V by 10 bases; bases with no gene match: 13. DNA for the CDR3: TGCGCCACTTTTGGGACTAGCGGGAGGTCCCCCAGCAATGAGCAGTTCTTC. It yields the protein CATFGTSGRSPSNEQFF.

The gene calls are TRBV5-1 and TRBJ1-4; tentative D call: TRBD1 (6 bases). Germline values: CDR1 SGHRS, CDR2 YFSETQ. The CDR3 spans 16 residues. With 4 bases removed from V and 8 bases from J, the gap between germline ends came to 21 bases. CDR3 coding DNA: TGCGCCAGCAGCAGGGACGGACAGTGGGTGGACGAAAAACTGTTTTTT. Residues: CASSRDGQWVDEKLFF.

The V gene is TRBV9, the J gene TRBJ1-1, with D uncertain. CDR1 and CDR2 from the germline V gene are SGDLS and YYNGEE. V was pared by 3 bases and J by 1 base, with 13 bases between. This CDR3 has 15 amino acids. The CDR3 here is CASSALPLRNTEAFF. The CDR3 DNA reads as TGTGCCAGCAGCGCCCTCCCACTGAGGAACACTGAAGCTTTCTTT.

The CDR3 loop reads CASSLGQYHFDTQYF. The CDR3 nucleotides are TGCGCCAGCAGCTTGGGTCAGTACCATTTCGATACGCAGTATTTT. V is TRBV5-1 and J is TRBJ2-3; D ambiguous. Germline loops: CDR1 SGHRS, CDR2 YFSETQ. The CDR3 runs to 15 residues. V was trimmed by 0 bases and J by 6 bases, leaving 14 bases between them.

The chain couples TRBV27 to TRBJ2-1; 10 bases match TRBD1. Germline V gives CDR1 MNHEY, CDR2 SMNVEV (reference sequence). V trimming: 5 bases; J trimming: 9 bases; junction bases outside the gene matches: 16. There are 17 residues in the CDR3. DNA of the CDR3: TGTGCCAGCAGTCCCTTGACAACCGGGACAGGGGTGTGTGAGCAGTTCTTC. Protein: CASSPLTTGTGVCEQFF.

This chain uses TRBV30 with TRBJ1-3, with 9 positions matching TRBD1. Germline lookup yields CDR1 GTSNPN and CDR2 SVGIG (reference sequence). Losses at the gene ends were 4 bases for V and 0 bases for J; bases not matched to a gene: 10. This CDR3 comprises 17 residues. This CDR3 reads CAWTGTGNSYSGNTIYF. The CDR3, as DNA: TGTGCCTGGACCGGGACAGGGAACTCATACTCTGGAAACACCATATATTTT.

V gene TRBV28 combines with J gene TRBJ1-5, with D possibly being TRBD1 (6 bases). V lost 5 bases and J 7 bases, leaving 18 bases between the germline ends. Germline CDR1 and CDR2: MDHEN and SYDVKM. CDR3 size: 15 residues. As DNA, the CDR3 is TGTGCCAGCAGTAGTATCCCAGGGGCGCGGCAGCCCCAGCATTTT. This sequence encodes CASSSIPGARQPQHF. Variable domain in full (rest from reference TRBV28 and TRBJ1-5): DVKVTQSSRYLVKRTGEKVFLECVQDMDHENMFWYRQDPGLGLRLIYFSYDVKMKEKGDIPEGYSVSREKKERFSLILESASTNQTSMYLCASSSIPGARQPQHFGDGTRLSIL.